This T cell receptor beta chain is drawn from a study of shared clonotypes between healthy human individuals. The V end lost 8 bases, the J end lost 8 bases, and 18 bases lay between the germline ends. Germline CDR1 is SGHVS and CDR2 is FQNEAQ. This CDR3 comprises 14 residues. Here immunoSEQ multiplex PCR was the method, and the copy in TCRdb shows in-frame clones only, minus some. The sample contains around 2,000,000 clones, over 85% of which appear only once. Naivety among CD8 cells was defined by CD45RO negativity and positive CCR7 selection, thereby excluding terminally differentiated effector memory CD45RA+ cells. None of the donors, who were healthy HIV-negative adults, had recently had acute infections or vaccinations.

The chain couples TRBV7-8 to TRBJ1-4, with D possibly TRBD1 on 5 matching bases. The specimen was naive CD8+ T cells sorted from blood. The sequence was collected from a man aged 18 to 29 in good health. For the CDR3, the DNA is TGTGCCAGCGCGCTTTGGGGGTCGGACGAAAAACTGTTTTTT. Encoded protein: CASALWGSDEKLFF.